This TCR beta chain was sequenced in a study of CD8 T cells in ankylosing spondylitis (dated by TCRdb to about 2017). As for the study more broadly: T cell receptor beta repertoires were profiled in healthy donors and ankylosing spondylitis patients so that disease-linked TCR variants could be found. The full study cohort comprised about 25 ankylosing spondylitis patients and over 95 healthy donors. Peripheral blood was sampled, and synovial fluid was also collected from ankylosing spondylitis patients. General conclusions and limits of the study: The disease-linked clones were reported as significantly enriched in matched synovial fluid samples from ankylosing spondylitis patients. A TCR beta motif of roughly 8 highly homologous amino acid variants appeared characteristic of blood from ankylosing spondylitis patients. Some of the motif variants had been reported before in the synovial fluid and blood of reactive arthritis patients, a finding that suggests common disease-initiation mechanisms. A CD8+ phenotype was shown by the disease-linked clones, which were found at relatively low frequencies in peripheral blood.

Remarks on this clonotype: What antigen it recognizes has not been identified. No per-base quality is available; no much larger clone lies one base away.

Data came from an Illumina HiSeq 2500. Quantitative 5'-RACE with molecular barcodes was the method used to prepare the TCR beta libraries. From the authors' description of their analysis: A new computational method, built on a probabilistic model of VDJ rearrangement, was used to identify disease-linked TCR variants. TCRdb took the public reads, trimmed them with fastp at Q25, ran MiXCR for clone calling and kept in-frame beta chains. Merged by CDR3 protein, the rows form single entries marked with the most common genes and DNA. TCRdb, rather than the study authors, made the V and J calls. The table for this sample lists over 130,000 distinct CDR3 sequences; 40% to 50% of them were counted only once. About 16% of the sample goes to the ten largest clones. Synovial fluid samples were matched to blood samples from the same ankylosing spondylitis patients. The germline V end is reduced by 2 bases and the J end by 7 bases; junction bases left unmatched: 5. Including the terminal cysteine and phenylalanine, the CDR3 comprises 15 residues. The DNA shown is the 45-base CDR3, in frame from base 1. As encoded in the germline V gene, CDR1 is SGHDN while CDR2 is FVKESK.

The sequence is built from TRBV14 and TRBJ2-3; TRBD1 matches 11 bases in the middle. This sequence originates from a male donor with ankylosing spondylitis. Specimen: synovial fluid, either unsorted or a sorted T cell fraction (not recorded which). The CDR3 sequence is CASSQPDRGPHTQYF. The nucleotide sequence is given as TGTGCCAGCAGCCAACCGGACAGGGGGCCTCATACGCAGTATTTT.